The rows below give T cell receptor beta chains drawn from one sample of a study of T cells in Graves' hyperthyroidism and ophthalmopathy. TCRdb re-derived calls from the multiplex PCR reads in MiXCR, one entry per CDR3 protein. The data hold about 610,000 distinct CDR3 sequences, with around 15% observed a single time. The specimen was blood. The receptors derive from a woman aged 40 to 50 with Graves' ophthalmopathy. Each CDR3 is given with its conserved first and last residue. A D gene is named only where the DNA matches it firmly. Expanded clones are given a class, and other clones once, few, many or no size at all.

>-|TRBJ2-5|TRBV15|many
CATSRDSQARETQYF
TGTGCCACCAGCAGAGATTCACAGGCTCGGGAGACCCAGTACTTC
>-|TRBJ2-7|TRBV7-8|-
CASSPGSYYEQYF
TGTGCCAGCAGCCCGGGTTCGTACTACGAGCAGTACTTC
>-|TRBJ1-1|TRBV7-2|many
CASSLNRLSNTEAFF
TGTGCCAGCAGCTTAAACAGACTCTCGAACACTGAAGCTTTCTTT
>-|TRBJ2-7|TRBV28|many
CASSSPGSSGPYEQYF
TGTGCCAGCAGTTCCCCGGGATCTTCAGGGCCTTACGAGCAGTACTTC
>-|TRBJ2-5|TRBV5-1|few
CASSLDYTGRQQETQYF
TGCGCCAGCAGCTTGGACTACACGGGACGGCAACAAGAGACCCAGTACTTC
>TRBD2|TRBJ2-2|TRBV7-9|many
CASSPRLAEGELFF
TGTGCCAGCAGTCCTCGACTAGCGGAGGGGGAGCTGTTTTTT
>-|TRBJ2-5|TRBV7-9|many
CASSLGVTNQETQYF
TGTGCCAGCAGCTTAGGTGTGACTAATCAAGAGACCCAGTACTTC
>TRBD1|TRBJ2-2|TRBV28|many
CASSLILLQGSTGELFF
TGTGCCAGCAGTTTAATTCTCTTACAGGGGAGCACCGGGGAGCTGTTTTTT
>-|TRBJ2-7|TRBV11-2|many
CASSLGLVDEQYF
TGTGCCAGCAGCTTAGGACTAGTAGACGAGCAGTACTTC
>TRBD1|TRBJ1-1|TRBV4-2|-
CASSQGGTGGAWREAFF
TGTGCCAGCAGCCAAGGCGGGACAGGGGGCGCCTGGCGTGAAGCTTTCTTT
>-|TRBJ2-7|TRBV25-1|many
CASSEYEGVGRYEQYF
TGTGCCAGCAGTGAATATGAGGGCGTGGGGAGGTACGAGCAGTACTTC
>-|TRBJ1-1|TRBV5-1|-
CASSLIGYNTEAFF
TGCGCCAGCAGTCTTATAGGATACAACACTGAAGCTTTCTTT
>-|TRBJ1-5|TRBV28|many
CASSYRDSNQPQHF
TGTGCCAGCAGTTACAGAGATAGCAATCAGCCCCAGCATTTT
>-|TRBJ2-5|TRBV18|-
CASSPGRTETQYF
TGTGCCAGCTCACCAGGAAGAACGGAGACCCAGTACTTC
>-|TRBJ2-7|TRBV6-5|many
CASNPGQSYEQYF
TGTGCCAGCAACCCCGGACAGTCCTACGAGCAGTACTTC
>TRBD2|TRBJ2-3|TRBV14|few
CASSQDREGLTDTQYF
TGTGCCAGCAGCCAAGACAGAGAGGGACTAACAGATACGCAGTATTTT
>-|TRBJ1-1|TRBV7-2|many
CASSPDILNTEAFF
TGTGCCAGCAGCCCCGACATACTGAACACTGAAGCTTTCTTT
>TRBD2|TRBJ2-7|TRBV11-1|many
CASSSSSMALAGVLHEQYF
TGTGCCAGCAGCTCCAGTTCGATGGCTCTAGCGGGAGTTCTTCACGAGCAGTACTTC
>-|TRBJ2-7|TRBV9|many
CASSVAVSYEQYF
TGTGCCAGCAGCGTAGCTGTGAGTTACGAGCAGTACTTC
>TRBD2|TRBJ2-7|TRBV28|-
CASGLAEAYEQYF
TGTGCCAGCGGCCTAGCGGAGGCCTACGAGCAGTACTTC
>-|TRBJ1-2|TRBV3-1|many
CASSELRNYGYTF
TGTGCCAGCAGCGAGCTCCGCAACTATGGCTACACCTTC
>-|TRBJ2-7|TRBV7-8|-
CASSLGQPGQYF
TGTGCCAGCAGCTTAGGCCAACCCGGGCAGTACTTC
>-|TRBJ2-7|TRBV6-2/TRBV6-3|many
CASSHRVSYEQYF
TGTGCCAGCAGTCACAGGGTCTCCTACGAGCAGTACTTC
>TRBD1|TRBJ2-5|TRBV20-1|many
CSARTGVVGETQYF
TGCAGTGCAAGGACAGGGGTCGTCGGAGAGACCCAGTACTTC
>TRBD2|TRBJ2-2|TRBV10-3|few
CATKGLALNTGELFF
TGTGCCACCAAGGGACTAGCCCTTAACACCGGGGAGCTGTTTTTT
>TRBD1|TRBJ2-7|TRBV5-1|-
CASSLDVGGQGFSYEQYF
TGCGCCAGCAGCTTGGATGTGGGCGGACAGGGCTTCTCCTACGAGCAGTACTTC
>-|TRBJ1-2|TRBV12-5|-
CASGLGSNYGYTF
TGTGCTAGTGGTCTAGGGAGTAACTATGGCTACACCTTC